The 4 T cell receptor beta chains reported below all come from one sample, sequenced in a study of blood T cell repertoires in COVID-19. TCRdb keeps only in-frame clones here, not all; method: immunoSEQ multiplex PCR. The table has a few hundred thousand clones, more than 70% seen once. The source material was peripheral blood. These receptors were obtained from a man aged 35 to 55 with acute or convalescent COVID-19.

This sequence joins TRBV5-4 and TRBJ1-2, with D possibly TRBD1 on 6 matching bases. This CDR3 has 13 residues. Trimming left V 7 bases short and J 8 bases short, with 18 bases between. CDR1 SGHNT and CDR2 YYREEE come from the germline V gene (reference sequence). Here the CDR3 reads CASGRDISGGYTF. For the CDR3, the DNA is TGTGCCAGCGGGAGGGACATATCGGGAGGCTACACCTTC.

The gene calls are TRBV15 and TRBJ2-7; a possible D gene is TRBD1 (5 bases). The CDR3 runs 16 residues. Deletions cut 3 bases from V and 3 bases from J, with 18 bases between. Germline V gene lookup returns CDR1 LNHNV and CDR2 YYDKDF (reference sequence). The chain's CDR3 is CATSSFSTRQLYEQYF. DNA of the CDR3: TGTGCCACCAGCAGCTTCTCCACCCGACAGCTCTACGAGCAGTACTTC.

This chain connects TRBV5-6 to TRBJ2-7, with D possibly matching TRBD1 (5 bases). Trimming pared 5 bases from V and 0 bases from J, leaving 9 bases between. This CDR3 is built from 13 residues. Germline V gene data show CDR1 as SGHDT and CDR2 as YYEEEE. The CDR3 protein is CASRTTASYEQYF. In DNA form, the CDR3 reads TGTGCCAGCAGAACGACAGCCTCCTACGAGCAGTACTTC.

V is TRBV7-9 and J is TRBJ2-3, with 13 bases that match TRBD2. V lost 3 bases and J lost 10; bases outside the gene matches: 4. The CDR3 spans 14 residues. Germline CDR1 and CDR2: SEHNR and FQNEAQ (reference sequence). Here the CDR3 reads CASSFGLAGDPQYF. The DNA of the CDR3 is TGTGCCAGCAGCTTTGGACTAGCGGGAGACCCGCAGTATTTT.